Below, 15 T cell receptor beta chains from the same sample are listed, as sequenced in a study of Ad26.COV2.S vaccination and SARS-CoV-2 variants. The treatment here: 19 received Ad26.COV2.S at low or high dose, single or two shots; 5 received placebo; per-sample allocation not given. Following the first vaccine or placebo injection, samples were taken on day 63. Clones were sequenced by immunoSEQ multiplex PCR, and TCRdb holds only the in-frame ones, with some missing. The sample records around 400,000 clones, about four fifths being singletons. The sample consisted of peripheral blood, taken in a trial of Ad26.COV2.S vaccine versus placebo. These receptor sequences come from a person between 18 and 60 years old who received the Ad26.COV2.S COVID-19 vaccine or a placebo.

This clone was detected once. This rearrangement joins TRBV11-3 to TRBJ2-1; 11 bases are shared with TRBD2. This CDR3 comprises 14 residues. After removal of 5 bases from V and 6 bases from J, the junction contained 3 bases not matched to a gene. Per germline, CDR1 SGHNT and CDR2 YENEEA. The CDR3 DNA reads as TGTGCCAGCAGCCTTAGCGGGGGGGCCAATGAGCAGTTCTTC. Its protein product is CASSLSGGANEQFF.

The chain joins TRBV5-6 to TRBJ2-7; D possibly corresponds to TRBD1 (6 bases). Germline CDR1 SGHDT, CDR2 YYEEEE. V was trimmed by 6 bases and J by 3 bases, leaving 13 bases between them. This CDR3 spans 13 amino acids. CDR3 in DNA: TGTGCCAGCACCCCGACAGGCAACTACGAGCAGTACTTC. Translating gives CASTPTGNYEQYF.

The CDR3 sequence: CASSSTGQGLYEQYF. In DNA, the CDR3 is TGTGCCAGCAGTTCTACGGGACAGGGATTATACGAGCAGTACTTC. This chain uses TRBV5-6 with TRBJ2-7, with 9 bases aligning to TRBD1. CDR1 and CDR2 (germline): SGHDT, YYEEEE. This CDR3 is built from 15 residues. After removal of 5 bases from V and 4 bases from J, the junction contained 10 bases not matched to a gene.

V is TRBV7-2 and J is TRBJ1-2; 7 nucleotides match TRBD1. V lost 6 bases and J lost 1; bases outside the gene matches: 11. The CDR3 runs to 16 residues. Germline V gene sequence: CDR1 SGHTA, CDR2 FQGNSA. The CDR3 is CASREKGGQFNYGYTF. As DNA, the CDR3 is TGTGCCAGCAGAGAAAAAGGGGGACAGTTTAACTATGGCTACACCTTC.

The chain employs TRBV27 and TRBJ1-2; no firm D call. CDR1 and CDR2 (germline): MNHEY, SMNVEV (reference sequence). V lost 5 bases, J lost 3 bases, and 10 bases lay in between. The CDR3 is 13 residues long. DNA of the CDR3: TGTGCCAGCAGTGCTCAGGTGCACTATGGCTACACCTTC. This gives the protein CASSAQVHYGYTF.

The chain uses TRBV6-2 or TRBV6-3 and TRBJ2-1; TRBD2 matches 7 bases. V shed 3 bases, J shed 3 bases, and the junction held 5 bases outside the gene matches. Per germline, CDR1 MNHEY and CDR2 SVGEGT. This CDR3 has 15 amino acids. The CDR3 sequence: CASSYLGTNYNEQFF. CDR3 nucleotide sequence: TGTGCCAGCAGTTATCTCGGGACTAACTACAATGAGCAGTTCTTC.

This clone occurred once. The V call is TRBV20-1, the J call TRBJ2-2; TRBD2 might be the D (5 bases). From germline, CDR1 is DFQATT and CDR2 SNEGSKA (reference sequence). The length of the CDR3 is 14 residues. V was shortened by 3 bases and J by 8 bases, with 16 bases between the two germline ends. The CDR3 sequence is CSASDLDSPGELFF. The CDR3 DNA is TGCAGTGCTAGTGATTTGGACTCACCGGGGGAGCTGTTTTTT.

In DNA, the CDR3 is TGTGCCAGCAGCCAAGAAGGGCGGGGTTGGGGGGAGACCCAGTACTTC. Residues: CASSQEGRGWGETQYF. The J gene is TRBJ2-5, the V gene TRBV4-2, with D perhaps matching TRBD2 (6 bases). Germline V gives CDR1 LGHNA, CDR2 YNFKEQ. This CDR3 is 16 amino acids long. The V gene lost 0 bases and the J gene lost 5 bases, with 16 bases spanning the gap.

The rearrangement joins TRBV15 to TRBJ1-3; tentative D call: TRBD1 (5 bases). Germline assignment: CDR1 LNHNV and CDR2 YYDKDF (reference sequence). V was pared by 3 bases and J by 0 bases, with 9 bases between. The CDR3 runs to 15 residues. In DNA, the CDR3 is TGTGCCACCAGCAGGGAAGACAGCTCTGGAAACACCATATATTTT. Translating gives CATSREDSSGNTIYF.

The rearrangement links TRBV11-3 to TRBJ2-7, with D possibly matching TRBD1 (5 bases). The V end was cut by 4 bases, the J end by 2 bases, with 15 bases between. The germline gives CDR1 SGHNT, CDR2 YENEEA. This CDR3 is 15 amino acids long. The CDR3, as DNA: TGTGCCAGCAGCTCGGTGGATACAGGCCCCTACGAGCAGTACTTC. Translated: CASSSVDTGPYEQYF.

V and J are TRBV7-2 and TRBJ1-1; D uncertain. CDR1 is SGHTA and CDR2 is FQGNSA in the germline V gene. With 2 bases removed from V and 5 bases from J, the gap between germline ends came to 12 bases. This CDR3 has 14 residues. The CDR3 loop is CASSLMYGETEAFF. As DNA, the CDR3 is TGTGCCAGCAGCTTAATGTACGGGGAAACTGAAGCTTTCTTT.

The J gene is TRBJ1-2, the V gene TRBV6-5, with D maybe TRBD1 (6 bases). The germline gives CDR1 MNHEY, CDR2 SVGAGI. V was cut by 6 bases and J by 4 bases, with 15 bases left in between. The CDR3 totals 14 residues. The CDR3, as DNA: TGTGCCAGCAGAACCGGGGGACAAGCCTATGGCTACACCTTC. As protein: CASRTGGQAYGYTF.

J is TRBJ2-5 and V is TRBV19; 12 bases map to TRBD2. CDR1 and CDR2 from the germline V gene are LNHDA and SQIVND (reference sequence). The CDR3 is made up of 16 amino acids. V was pared by 2 bases and J by 7 bases, with 8 bases of the junction left unmatched. The CDR3, as DNA: TGTGCCAGTAGTATACGTTCTAGCGGGAGGGGAGGGACCCAGTACTTC. Protein: CASSIRSSGRGGTQYF.

The V call is TRBV6-6, the J call TRBJ2-7; D unresolved. V lost 5 bases and J lost 2, with 7 bases in between. The CDR3 length is 12 residues. Germline V gene data show CDR1 as MNHNY and CDR2 as SVGAGI (reference sequence). This CDR3 reads CASSPDPYEQYF. DNA of the CDR3: TGTGCCAGCAGTCCGGACCCCTACGAGCAGTACTTC.

This clone turned up a few times. This rearrangement joins TRBV19 to TRBJ2-7, with 7 bases aligning to TRBD1. V lost 3 bases, J lost 5 bases, and 7 bases stayed unmatched. Germline V gene sequence: CDR1 LNHDA, CDR2 SQIVND (reference sequence). The CDR3 extends over 14 amino acids. CDR3 loop: CASSILGTDDEQYF. The CDR3 DNA reads TGTGCCAGTAGTATTCTGGGGACAGACGACGAGCAGTACTTC.